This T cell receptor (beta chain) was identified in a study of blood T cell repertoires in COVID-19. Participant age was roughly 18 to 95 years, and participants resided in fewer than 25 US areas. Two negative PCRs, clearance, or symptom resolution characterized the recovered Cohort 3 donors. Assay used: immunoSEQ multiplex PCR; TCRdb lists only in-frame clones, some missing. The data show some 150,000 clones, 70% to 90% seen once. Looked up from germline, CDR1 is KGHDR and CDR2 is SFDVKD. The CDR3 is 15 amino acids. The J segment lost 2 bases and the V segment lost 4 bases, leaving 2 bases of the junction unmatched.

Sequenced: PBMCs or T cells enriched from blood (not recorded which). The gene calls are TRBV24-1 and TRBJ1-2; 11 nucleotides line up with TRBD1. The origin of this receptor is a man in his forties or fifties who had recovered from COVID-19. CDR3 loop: CATSEWTGGNYGYTF. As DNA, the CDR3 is TGTGCCACCAGTGAGTGGACAGGGGGCAACTATGGCTACACCTTC.